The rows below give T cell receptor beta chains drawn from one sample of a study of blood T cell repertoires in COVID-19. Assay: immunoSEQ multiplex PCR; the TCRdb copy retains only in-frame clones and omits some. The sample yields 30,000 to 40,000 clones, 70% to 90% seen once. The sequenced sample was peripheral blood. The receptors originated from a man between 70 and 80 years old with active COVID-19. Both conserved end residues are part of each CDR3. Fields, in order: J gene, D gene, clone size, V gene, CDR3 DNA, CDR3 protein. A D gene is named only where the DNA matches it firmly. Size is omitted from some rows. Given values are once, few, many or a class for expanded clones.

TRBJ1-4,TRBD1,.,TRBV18,TGTGCCAGCTCAACCCGCCAGGGGGCTAATGAAAAACTGTTTTTT,CASSTRQGANEKLFF
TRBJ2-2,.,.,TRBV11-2,TGTGCCAGCAGGCCTGACAGGTGGTCCACCGGGGAGCTGTTTTTT,CASRPDRWSTGELFF
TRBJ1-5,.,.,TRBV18,TGTGCCAGCTCCGAGAGTGGGGGGATCCTCAATCAGCCCCAGCATTTT,CASSESGGILNQPQHF
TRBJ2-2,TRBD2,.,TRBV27,TGTGCCAGCAGGCGGACTAGCGGGAGAGGAACCGGGGAGCTGTTTTTT,CASRRTSGRGTGELFF
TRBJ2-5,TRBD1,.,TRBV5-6,TGTGCCAGCAGAAGGGACAGTCGGTGGGGAGAGACCCAGTACTTC,CASRRDSRWGETQYF
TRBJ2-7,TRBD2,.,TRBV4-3,TGCGCCAGCAGCCAAGAGGGCGGGAGTGGCTACGAGCAGTACTTC,CASSQEGGSGYEQYF
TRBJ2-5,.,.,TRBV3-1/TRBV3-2,TGTGCCAGCAGCCAACTGGACAGCCAAGAGACCCAGTACTTC,CASSQLDSQETQYF
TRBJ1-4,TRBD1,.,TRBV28,TGTGCCAGCAGTCGAGGGACAGCGGGTAATGAAAAACTGTTTTTT,CASSRGTAGNEKLFF
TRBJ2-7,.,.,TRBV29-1,TGCAGCGTTGGGAACAGGGAATACTACGAGCAGTACTTC,CSVGNREYYEQYF
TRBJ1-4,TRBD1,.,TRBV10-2,TGCGCCAGCAGTCGGGACAGACCTTGGGTCGAAAAACTGTTTTTT,CASSRDRPWVEKLFF
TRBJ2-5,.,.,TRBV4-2,TGTGCCAGCAGCCAAGGAGGGACTTCCCAAGAGACCCAGTACTTC,CASSQGGTSQETQYF
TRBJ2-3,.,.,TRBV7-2,TGTGCCAGCAGGCTCCAAGCGGGCACTAGCACAGATACGCAGTATTTT,CASRLQAGTSTDTQYF
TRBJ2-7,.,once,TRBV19,TGTGCCAGTAGTATTAGGCTAGCAGTTACCTACGAGCAGTACTTC,CASSIRLAVTYEQYF
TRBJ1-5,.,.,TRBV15,TGTGCCACCAGCAGAGCGGGGTGGGGGGGTTTTCAAGGTTTGCAGCCCCAGCATTTT,CATSRAGWGGFQGLQPQHF
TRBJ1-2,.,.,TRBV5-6,TGTGCCAGCAGCTCCGGACTAAGACATAGTGAGGCCTATGGCTACACCTTC,CASSSGLRHSEAYGYTF
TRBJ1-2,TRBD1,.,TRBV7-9,TGTGCCAGCAGCTTCGGACAGGGTAACTATGGCTACACCTTC,CASSFGQGNYGYTF
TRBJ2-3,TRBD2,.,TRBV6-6,TGTGCCAGCAGTCCACCTAGCGGGAGGGCCCTCACGAGCACAGATACGCAGTATTTT,CASSPPSGRALTSTDTQYF
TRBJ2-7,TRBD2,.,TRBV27,TGTGCCAGCAGTTTCTCCGGGACTAGCGGGAGAAGGTACGAGCAGTACTTC,CASSFSGTSGRRYEQYF
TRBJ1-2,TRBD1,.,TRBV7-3,TGTGCCAGCAGGGAGACTCGGACAGGGCTAAACTATGGCTACACCTTC,CASRETRTGLNYGYTF
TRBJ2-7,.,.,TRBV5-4,TGTGCCAGCAGCTTGGAGGGACAAGGAACTACGAAGCAGTACTTC,CASSLEGQGTTKQYF
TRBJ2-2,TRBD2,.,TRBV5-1,TGCGCCAGCAGCTTGGGTCTGCCCTCTAGCGGGACCGGGGAGCTGTTTTTT,CASSLGLPSSGTGELFF
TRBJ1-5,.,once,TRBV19,TGTGCCAGTAGGCCCCACTCGGGGAGGGGCGCGGATCAGCCCCAGCATTTT,CASRPHSGRGADQPQHF
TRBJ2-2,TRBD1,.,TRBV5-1,TGCGCCAGCAGCTTACGGACAGGGAACACCGGGGAGCTGTTTTTT,CASSLRTGNTGELFF
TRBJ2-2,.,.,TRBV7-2,TGTGCCAGCAGCTTATTCGCGGGGAGCACCGGGGAGCTGTTTTTT,CASSLFAGSTGELFF
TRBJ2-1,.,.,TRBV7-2,TGTGCCAGCAGTCCAGGGCATGGCTCCTACAATGAGCAGTTCTTC,CASSPGHGSYNEQFF
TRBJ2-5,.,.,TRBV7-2,TGTGCCAGCAGCTTATGGGGGGAAGAGACCCAGTACTTC,CASSLWGEETQYF
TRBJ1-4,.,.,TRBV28,TGTGCCAGCAGTCCACACGAGGGTCTAGGTGAAAAACTGTTTTTT,CASSPHEGLGEKLFF
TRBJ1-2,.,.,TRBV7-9,TGTGCCAGCAGCCTCTACTATGGCTACACCTTC,CASSLYYGYTF
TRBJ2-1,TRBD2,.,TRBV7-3,TGTGCCAGCAGCTTAACGACCACTAGCGGGAGTTTCAATGAGCAGTTCTTC,CASSLTTTSGSFNEQFF
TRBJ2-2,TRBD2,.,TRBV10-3,TGTGCCATCAACCAAGCGGGACCGAACACCGGGGAGCTGTTTTTT,CAINQAGPNTGELFF
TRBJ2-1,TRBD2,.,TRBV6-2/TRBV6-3,TGTGCCAGCAGTTTGACGACTAGCGGGGACTACAATGAGCAGTTCTTC,CASSLTTSGDYNEQFF
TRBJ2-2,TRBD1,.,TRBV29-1,TGCAGCGTTCTCCTACAGGGGCTGGGCGGGGAGCTGTTTTTT,CSVLLQGLGGELFF
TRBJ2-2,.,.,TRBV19,TGTGCCAGTACCCCGGTGGCTAGAGGCACCGGGGAGCTGTTTTTT,CASTPVARGTGELFF